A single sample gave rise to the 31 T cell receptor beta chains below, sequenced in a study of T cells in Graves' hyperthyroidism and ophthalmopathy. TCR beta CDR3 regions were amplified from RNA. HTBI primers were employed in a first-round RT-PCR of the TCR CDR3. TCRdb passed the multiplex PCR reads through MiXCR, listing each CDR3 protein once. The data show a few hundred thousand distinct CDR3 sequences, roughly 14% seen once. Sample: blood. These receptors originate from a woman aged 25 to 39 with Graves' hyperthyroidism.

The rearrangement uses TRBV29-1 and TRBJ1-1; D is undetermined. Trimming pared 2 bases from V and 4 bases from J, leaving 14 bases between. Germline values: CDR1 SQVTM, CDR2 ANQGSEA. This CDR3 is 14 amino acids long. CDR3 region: CSVEFAGEGTEAFF. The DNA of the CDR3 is TGCAGCGTTGAATTCGCGGGCGAGGGCACTGAAGCTTTCTTT.

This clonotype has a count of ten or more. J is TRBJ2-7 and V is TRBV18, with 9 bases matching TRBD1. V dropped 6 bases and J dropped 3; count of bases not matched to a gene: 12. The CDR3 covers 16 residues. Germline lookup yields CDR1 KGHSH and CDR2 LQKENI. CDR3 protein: CASSRLPGQGDYEQYF. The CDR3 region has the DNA TGTGCCAGCTCTCGACTTCCGGGACAGGGCGACTACGAGCAGTACTTC.

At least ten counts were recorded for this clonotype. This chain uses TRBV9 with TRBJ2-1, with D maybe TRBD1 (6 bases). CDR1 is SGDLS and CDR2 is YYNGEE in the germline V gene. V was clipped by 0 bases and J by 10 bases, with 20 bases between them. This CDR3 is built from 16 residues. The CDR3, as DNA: TGTGCCAGCAGCGTAGGTGGACGGACGGGACACGAGGAGCAGTTCTTC. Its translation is CASSVGGRTGHEEQFF.

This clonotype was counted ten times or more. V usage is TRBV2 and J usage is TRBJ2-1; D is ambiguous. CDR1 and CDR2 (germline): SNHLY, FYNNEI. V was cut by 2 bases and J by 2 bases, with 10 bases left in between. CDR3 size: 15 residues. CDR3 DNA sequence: TGTGCCAGCAGTGAAACACCGCATACCTACAATGAGCAGTTCTTC. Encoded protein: CASSETPHTYNEQFF.

Here the CDR3 DNA reads TGTGCCAGCAGCTTAGTTCTAGCGGACCCCTACAATGAGCAGTTCTTC. Its translation: CASSLVLADPYNEQFF. The chain links TRBV11-2 to TRBJ2-1, with 7 bases that match TRBD2. V gave up 1 base and J gave up 2 bases; unmatched junction bases: 5. CDR1 and CDR2 from the germline V gene are SGHAT and FQNNGV. The length of the CDR3 is 16 residues.

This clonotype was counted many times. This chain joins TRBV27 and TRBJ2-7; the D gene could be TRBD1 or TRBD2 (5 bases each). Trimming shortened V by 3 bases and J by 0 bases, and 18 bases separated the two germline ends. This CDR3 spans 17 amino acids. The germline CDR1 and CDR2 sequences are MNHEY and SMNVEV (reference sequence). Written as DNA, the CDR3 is TGTGCCAGCAGTTTGACCGGGACCCTTGGTAGCTCCTACGAGCAGTACTTC. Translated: CASSLTGTLGSSYEQYF.

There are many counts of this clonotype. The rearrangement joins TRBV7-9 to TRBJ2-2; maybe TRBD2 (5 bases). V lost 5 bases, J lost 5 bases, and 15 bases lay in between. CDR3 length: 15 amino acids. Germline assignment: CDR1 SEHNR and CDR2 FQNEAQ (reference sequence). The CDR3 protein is CASSPGGGWTGELFF. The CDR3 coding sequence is TGTGCCAGCAGCCCAGGAGGCGGGTGGACCGGGGAGCTGTTTTTT.

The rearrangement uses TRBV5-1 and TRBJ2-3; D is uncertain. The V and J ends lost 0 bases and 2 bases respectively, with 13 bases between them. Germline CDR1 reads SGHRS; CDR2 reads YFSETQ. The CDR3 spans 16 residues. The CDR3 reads CASSLGVVFSTDTQYF. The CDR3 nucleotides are TGCGCCAGCAGCTTGGGTGTGGTGTTCTCCACAGATACGCAGTATTTT.

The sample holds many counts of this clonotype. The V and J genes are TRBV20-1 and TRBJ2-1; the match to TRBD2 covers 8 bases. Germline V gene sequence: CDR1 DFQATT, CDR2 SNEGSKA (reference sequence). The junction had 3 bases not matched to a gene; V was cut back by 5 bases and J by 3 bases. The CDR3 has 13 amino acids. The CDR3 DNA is TGCAGTGCTTCCGGGACTAGCTACAATGAGCAGTTCTTC. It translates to CSASGTSYNEQFF.

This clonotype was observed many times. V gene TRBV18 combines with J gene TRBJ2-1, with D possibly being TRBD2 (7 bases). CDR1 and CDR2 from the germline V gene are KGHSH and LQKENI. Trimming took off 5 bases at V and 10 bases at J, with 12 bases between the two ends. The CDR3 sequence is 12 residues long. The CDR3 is CASSTGGGEQFF. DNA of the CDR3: TGTGCCAGCTCAACGGGCGGGGGCGAGCAGTTCTTC.

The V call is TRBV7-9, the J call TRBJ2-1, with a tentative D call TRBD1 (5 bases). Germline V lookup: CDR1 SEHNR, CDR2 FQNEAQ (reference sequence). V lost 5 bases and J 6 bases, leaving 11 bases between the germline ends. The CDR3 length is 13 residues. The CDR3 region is CASSTTVSNEQFF. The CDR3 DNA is TGTGCCAGCAGCACGACAGTTTCCAATGAGCAGTTCTTC.

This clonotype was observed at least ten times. As DNA, the CDR3 is TGTGCCAGCAGCTTAAAGCACGGTAGCTCCTACGAGCAGTACTTC. It translates to CASSLKHGSSYEQYF. The chain joins TRBV7-3 to TRBJ2-7; no clear D. Germline CDR1 SGHTA, CDR2 FQGTGA. The CDR3 totals 15 residues. The V and J ends lost 1 base and 0 bases respectively, with 10 bases between them.

The CDR3 here is CASSLVRAVDTQYF. The CDR3 region has the DNA TGTGCCAGCAGCTTGGTACGGGCAGTAGATACGCAGTATTTT. V and J are TRBV11-2 and TRBJ2-3; D not resolved. Trimming removed 3 bases from V and 5 bases from J, with 12 bases in between. This CDR3 is 14 amino acids long. Germline V gene sequence: CDR1 SGHAT, CDR2 FQNNGV.

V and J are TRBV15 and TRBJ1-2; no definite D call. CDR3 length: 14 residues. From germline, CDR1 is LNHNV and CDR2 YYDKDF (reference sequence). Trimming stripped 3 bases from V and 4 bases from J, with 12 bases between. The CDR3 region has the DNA TGTGCCACCAGCAGGGACCCGCGACTCTATGGCTACACCTTC. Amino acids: CATSRDPRLYGYTF.

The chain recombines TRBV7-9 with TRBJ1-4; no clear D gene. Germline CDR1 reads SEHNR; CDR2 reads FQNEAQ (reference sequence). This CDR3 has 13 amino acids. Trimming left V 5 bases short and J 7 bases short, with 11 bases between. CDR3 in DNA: TGTGCCAGCAGCCTTCGGACGGGTGAAAAACTGTTTTTT. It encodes CASSLRTGEKLFF.

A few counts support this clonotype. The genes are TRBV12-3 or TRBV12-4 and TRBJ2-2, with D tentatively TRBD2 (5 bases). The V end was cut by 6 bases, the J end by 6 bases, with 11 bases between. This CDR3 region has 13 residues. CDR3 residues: CASSGTSSGELFF. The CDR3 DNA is TGTGCCAGCAGCGGAACTAGTTCCGGGGAGCTGTTTTTT.

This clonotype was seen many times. The CDR3 protein is CASSEGEGADTQYF. The CDR3 DNA reads as TGTGCCAGCAGTGAGGGAGAGGGTGCAGATACGCAGTATTTT. The chain carries TRBV2 and TRBJ2-3; a weak D match, TRBD2 (5 bases). Trimming stripped 3 bases from V and 4 bases from J, with 11 bases between. There are 14 residues in the CDR3. Germline assignment: CDR1 SNHLY and CDR2 FYNNEI.

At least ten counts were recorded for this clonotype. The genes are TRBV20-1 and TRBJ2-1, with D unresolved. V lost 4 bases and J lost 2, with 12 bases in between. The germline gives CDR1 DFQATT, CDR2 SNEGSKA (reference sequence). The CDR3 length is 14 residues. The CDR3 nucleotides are TGCAGTGCTAAGTCGACGGAGACCTACAATGAGCAGTTCTTC. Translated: CSAKSTETYNEQFF.

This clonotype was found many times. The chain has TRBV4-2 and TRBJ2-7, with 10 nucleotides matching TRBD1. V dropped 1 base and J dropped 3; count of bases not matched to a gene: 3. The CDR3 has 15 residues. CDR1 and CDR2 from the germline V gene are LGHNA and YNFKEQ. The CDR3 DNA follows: TGTGCCAGCAGCCAAGCCGGGACAGGGGACTACGAGCAGTACTTC. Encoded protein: CASSQAGTGDYEQYF.

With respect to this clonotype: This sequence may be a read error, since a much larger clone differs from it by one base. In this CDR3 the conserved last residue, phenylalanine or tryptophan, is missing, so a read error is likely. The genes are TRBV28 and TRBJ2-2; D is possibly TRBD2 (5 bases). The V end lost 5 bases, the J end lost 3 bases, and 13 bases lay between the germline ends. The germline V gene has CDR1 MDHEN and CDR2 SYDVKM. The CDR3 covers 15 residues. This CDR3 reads CASSNSVGDTGELFS. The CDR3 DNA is TGTGCCAGCAGTAATTCGGTCGGGGACACCGGGGAGCTGTTTTCT.

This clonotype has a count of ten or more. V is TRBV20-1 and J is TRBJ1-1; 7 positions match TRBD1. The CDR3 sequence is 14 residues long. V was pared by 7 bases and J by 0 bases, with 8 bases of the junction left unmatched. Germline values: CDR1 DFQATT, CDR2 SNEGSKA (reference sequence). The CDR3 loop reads CSGLLGQMNTEAFF. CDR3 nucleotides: TGCAGTGGACTGTTGGGACAGATGAACACTGAAGCTTTCTTT.

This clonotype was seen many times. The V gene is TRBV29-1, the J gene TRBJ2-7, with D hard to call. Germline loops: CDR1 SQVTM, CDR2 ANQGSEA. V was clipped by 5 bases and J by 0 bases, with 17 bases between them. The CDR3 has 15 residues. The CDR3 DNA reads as TGCAGCGTTAAAAGCGAGACGGCTCCCTCCTACGAGCAGTACTTC. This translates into CSVKSETAPSYEQYF.

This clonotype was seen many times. The CDR3 is CASSLGKVTPAPTSYNEQFF. CDR3 DNA: TGTGCCAGCAGCTTAGGTAAAGTCACCCCAGCCCCAACCTCCTACAATGAGCAGTTCTTC. The J gene is TRBJ2-1, the V gene TRBV11-2; D call uncertain. The germline CDR1 and CDR2 sequences are SGHAT and FQNNGV. This CDR3 comprises 20 residues. Trimming cost V 1 base and J 0 bases, with 22 bases left between them. The full variable domain, rest sourced from reference TRBV11-2 and TRBJ2-1, is EAGVAQSPRYKIIEKRQSVAFWCNPISGHATLYWYQQILGQGPKLLIQFQNNGVVDDSQLPKDRFSAERLKGVDSTLKIQPAKLEDSAVYLCASSLGKVTPAPTSYNEQFFGPGTRLTVL.

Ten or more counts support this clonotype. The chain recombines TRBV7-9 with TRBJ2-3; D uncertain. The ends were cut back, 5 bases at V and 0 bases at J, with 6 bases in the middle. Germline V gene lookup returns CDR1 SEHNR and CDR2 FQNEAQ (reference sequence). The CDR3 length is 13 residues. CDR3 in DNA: TGTGCCAGCAGCCACAGTAGCACAGATACGCAGTATTTT. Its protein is CASSHSSTDTQYF.

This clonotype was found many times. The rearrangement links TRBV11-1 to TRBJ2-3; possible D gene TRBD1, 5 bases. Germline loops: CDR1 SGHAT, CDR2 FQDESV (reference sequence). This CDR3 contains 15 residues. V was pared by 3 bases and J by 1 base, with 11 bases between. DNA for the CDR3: TGTGCCAGCAGCTTTAGACAGCCCCGCACAGATACGCAGTATTTT. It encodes CASSFRQPRTDTQYF.

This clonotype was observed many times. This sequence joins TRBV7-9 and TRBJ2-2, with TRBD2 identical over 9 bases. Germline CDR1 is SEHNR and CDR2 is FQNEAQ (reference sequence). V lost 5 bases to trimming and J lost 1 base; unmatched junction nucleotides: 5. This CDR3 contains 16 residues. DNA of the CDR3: TGTGCCAGCAGCCTAAGACTAGCGGAGAACACCGGGGAGCTGTTTTTT. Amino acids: CASSLRLAENTGELFF.

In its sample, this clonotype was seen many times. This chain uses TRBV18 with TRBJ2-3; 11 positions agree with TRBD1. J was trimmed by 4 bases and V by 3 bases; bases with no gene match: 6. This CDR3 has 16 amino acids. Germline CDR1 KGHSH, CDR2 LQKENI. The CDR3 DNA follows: TGTGCCAGCTCACCTGAAAGGACAGGGGGCCCAGATACGCAGTATTTT. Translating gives CASSPERTGGPDTQYF.

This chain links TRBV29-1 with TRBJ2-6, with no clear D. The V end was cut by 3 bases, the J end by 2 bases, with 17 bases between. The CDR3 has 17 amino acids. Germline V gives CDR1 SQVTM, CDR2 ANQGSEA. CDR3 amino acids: CSVEVASRTAGANVLTF. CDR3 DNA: TGCAGCGTTGAGGTGGCCAGCCGGACGGCTGGGGCCAACGTCCTGACTTTC.

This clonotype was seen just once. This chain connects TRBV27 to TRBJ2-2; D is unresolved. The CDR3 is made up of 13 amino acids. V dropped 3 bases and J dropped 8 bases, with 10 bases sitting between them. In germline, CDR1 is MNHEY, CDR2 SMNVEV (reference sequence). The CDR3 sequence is CASSFPHSGELFF. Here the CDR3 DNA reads TGTGCCAGCAGTTTTCCCCACTCAGGGGAGCTGTTTTTT.

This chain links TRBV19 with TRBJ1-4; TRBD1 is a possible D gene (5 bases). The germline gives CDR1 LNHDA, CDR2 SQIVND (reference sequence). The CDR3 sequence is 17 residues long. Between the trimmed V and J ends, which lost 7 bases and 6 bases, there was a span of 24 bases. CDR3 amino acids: CASKKWGRKAFDEKLFF. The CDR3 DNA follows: TGTGCCAGTAAAAAATGGGGCAGGAAGGCCTTTGATGAAAAACTGTTTTTT. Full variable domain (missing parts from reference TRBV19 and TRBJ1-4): DGGITQSPKYLFRKEGQNVTLSCEQNLNHDAMYWYRQDPGQGLRLIYYSQIVNDFQKGDIAEGYSVSREKKESFPLTVTSAQKNPTAFYLCASKKWGRKAFDEKLFFGSGTQLSVL.

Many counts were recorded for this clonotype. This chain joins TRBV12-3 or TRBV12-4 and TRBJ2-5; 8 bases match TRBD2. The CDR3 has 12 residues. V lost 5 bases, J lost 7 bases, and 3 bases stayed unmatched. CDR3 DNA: TGTGCCAGCAGTCCCGGGAGGGGGACCCAGTACTTC. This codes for CASSPGRGTQYF.